Listed below are T cell receptor beta chains from one sample, sequenced in a study of blood T cell repertoires in COVID-19. Some clones are missing from TCRdb's copy, which holds only in-frame ones; the method was immunoSEQ multiplex PCR. The sample contains tens of thousands of clones, 83% of which appear only once. The sample consisted of peripheral blood. The origin of the receptors is a man aged 50-59 years with COVID-19, enrolled during active disease. CDR3s include the opening cysteine and the closing phenylalanine or tryptophan. The order of the fields is D gene, J gene, V gene, clone size, CDR3 protein, CDR3 DNA. A D gene is named only where the DNA matches it firmly. Clone size is given for some rows only: seen once, a few or many times, or a class if the clone is expanded.

- | TRBJ2-3 | TRBV6-1 | - | CASTVTDTQYF | TGTGCCAGCACGGTTACAGATACGCAGTATTTT
TRBD2 | TRBJ2-3 | TRBV7-9 | few | CASSLMVSGRTDTQYF | TGTGCCAGCAGCTTAATGGTGAGCGGGAGGACAGATACGCAGTATTTT
- | TRBJ1-1 | TRBV28 | - | CASSLDRQSTEAFF | TGTGCCAGCAGTTTAGACAGGCAATCCACTGAAGCTTTCTTT
TRBD1 | TRBJ1-4 | TRBV5-5 | - | CASSFGRRGGSNEKLFF | TGTGCCAGCAGCTTCGGACGGCGAGGGGGCTCTAATGAAAAACTGTTTTTT
- | TRBJ1-1 | TRBV7-2 | few | CASSLAGGPMNTEAFF | TGTGCCAGCAGCTTAGCGGGAGGGCCCATGAACACTGAAGCTTTCTTT
TRBD1 | TRBJ2-7 | TRBV5-5 | - | CASSLALGQGSEQYF | TGTGCCAGCAGCTTGGCCTTGGGACAGGGGAGCGAGCAGTACTTC
- | TRBJ2-7 | TRBV11-2 | few | CASSLTAEQYF | TGTGCCAGCAGCTTGACAGCCGAGCAGTACTTC
TRBD2 | TRBJ2-7 | TRBV6-1 | - | CASSVLAGGNKHEQYF | TGTGCCAGCAGTGTCCTTGCGGGAGGGAATAAGCACGAGCAGTACTTC
- | TRBJ1-3 | TRBV19 | - | CASSIQGPGNTIYF | TGTGCCAGTAGTATCCAGGGGCCCGGAAACACCATATATTTT
- | TRBJ2-1 | TRBV9 | - | CASSVAINNEQFF | TGTGCCAGCAGCGTAGCTATAAACAATGAGCAGTTCTTC
- | TRBJ2-7 | TRBV11-2 | - | CASSLASHEQYF | TGTGCCAGCAGCTTAGCGTCCCACGAGCAGTACTTC
- | TRBJ2-3 | TRBV6-4 | - | CASSEQSTSTDTQYF | TGTGCCAGCAGTGAGCAATCCACTAGCACAGATACGCAGTATTTT
TRBD1 | TRBJ1-5 | TRBV6-5 | - | CASRSTGGNQPQHF | TGTGCCAGCAGATCTACAGGGGGCAATCAGCCCCAGCATTTT
TRBD2 | TRBJ2-1 | TRBV9 | - | CASSYTISGRTLHNEQFF | TGTGCCAGCAGCTATACAATTAGCGGGAGGACCTTGCACAATGAGCAGTTCTTC
TRBD2 | TRBJ2-1 | TRBV3-1/TRBV3-2 | - | CASSRLAGDNEQFF | TGTGCCAGCAGTCGACTAGCGGGAGACAATGAGCAGTTCTTC
- | TRBJ2-7 | TRBV20-1 | - | CSARHYEQYF | TGCAGTGCTAGACACTACGAGCAGTACTTC
- | TRBJ1-5 | TRBV30 | - | CAWSSPPQHF | TGTGCCTGGAGCTCCCCCCCCCAGCATTTT
TRBD2 | TRBJ2-1 | TRBV29-1 | - | CSVEGASGRNEQFF | TGCAGCGTTGAAGGGGCTAGCGGGAGGAATGAGCAGTTCTTC
- | TRBJ1-1 | TRBV5-4 | - | CASSFRDLNTEAFF | TGTGCCAGCAGCTTCAGGGACTTGAACACTGAAGCTTTCTTT
- | TRBJ2-1 | TRBV21-1 | - | CASGPDRAYNEQFF | TGTGCCAGCGGACCCGACAGGGCGTACAATGAGCAGTTCTTC
TRBD1 | TRBJ2-7 | TRBV11-2 | once | CASSLERDRVYEQYF | TGTGCCAGCAGCTTAGAGCGGGACAGGGTCTACGAGCAGTACTTC
- | TRBJ1-2 | TRBV20-1 | - | CSATGGGGYTF | TGCAGTGCTACGGGAGGGGGAGGCTACACCTTC
- | TRBJ1-5 | TRBV6-1 | - | CASSDRSNQPQHF | TGTGCCAGCAGTGACAGGAGCAATCAGCCCCAGCATTTT
- | TRBJ2-5 | TRBV27 | once | CASSLSRGGAGGETQYF | TGTGCCAGCAGTTTATCGAGAGGGGGCGCTGGGGGGGAGACCCAGTACTTC
TRBD1 | TRBJ2-4 | TRBV6-5 | - | CASSYSGQAKNIQYF | TGTGCCAGCAGTTACTCGGGACAGGCGAAAAACATTCAGTACTTC
TRBD1 | TRBJ1-6 | TRBV6-1 | - | CASSGSHRGANNSPLHF | TGTGCCAGCAGTGGCTCACACAGGGGGGCTAATAATTCACCCCTCCACTTT
- | TRBJ2-2 | TRBV19 | - | CASSLGGAGELFF | TGTGCCAGTAGTTTAGGAGGAGCCGGGGAGCTGTTTTTT
TRBD1 | TRBJ2-7 | TRBV6-6 | - | CASSLGQGAGEQYF | TGTGCCAGCAGTCTGGGACAGGGGGCGGGCGAGCAGTACTTC
- | TRBJ2-6 | TRBV5-1 | - | CASSLIGQRFGANVLTF | TGCGCCAGCAGCTTGATAGGTCAGAGGTTCGGGGCCAACGTCCTGACTTTC
TRBD2 | TRBJ2-1 | TRBV14 | - | CASSQNSGSASYNEQFF | TGTGCCAGCAGCCAAAATAGCGGGAGTGCCTCCTACAATGAGCAGTTCTTC
TRBD1 | TRBJ2-7 | TRBV4-2 | - | CASSQDQDGQGGGEQYF | TGTGCCAGCAGCCAAGATCAGGACGGACAGGGGGGAGGCGAGCAGTACTTC
TRBD1 | TRBJ2-7 | TRBV18 | - | CASSGSGQGTYEQYF | TGTGCCAGCTCCGGTTCGGGACAGGGAACCTACGAGCAGTACTTC
- | TRBJ1-1 | TRBV11-2 | - | CASTSSPGDTEAFF | TGTGCCAGCACCTCGTCCCCCGGGGACACTGAAGCTTTCTTT
- | TRBJ2-5 | TRBV25-1 | - | CASSEFNRDILPGETQYF | TGTGCCAGCAGTGAATTCAACCGGGACATCCTCCCAGGAGAGACCCAGTACTTC
- | TRBJ1-3 | TRBV7-9 | - | CASSLGTVSGNTIYF | TGTGCCAGCAGCTTAGGGACAGTCTCTGGAAACACCATATATTTT
- | TRBJ2-6 | TRBV7-9 | - | CASSEAGANVLTF | TGTGCCAGCAGCGAAGCCGGGGCCAACGTCCTGACTTTC
- | TRBJ2-3 | TRBV18 | - | CATLPGDSTVDTQYF | TGTGCCACCCTACCCGGGGACTCCACCGTAGATACGCAGTATTTT
TRBD1 | TRBJ2-4 | TRBV6-1 | - | CASSDLISATGVNIQYF | TGTGCCAGCAGTGATCTTATATCCGCGACAGGGGTTAACATTCAGTACTTC
- | TRBJ1-1 | TRBV7-2 | few | CASLGQNRPEAFF | TGTGCCAGCTTAGGACAGAACCGTCCTGAAGCTTTCTTT
- | TRBJ2-7 | TRBV6-6 | - | CASSYSAVAGEQYF | TGTGCCAGCAGTTACTCGGCGGTCGCAGGGGAGCAGTACTTC
- | TRBJ2-2 | TRBV27 | - | CASSLSWGVASKGELFF | TGTGCCAGCAGTTTATCGTGGGGGGTGGCTAGCAAGGGGGAGCTGTTTTTT
TRBD2 | TRBJ2-3 | TRBV27 | - | CASSATGTSGRGRLDTQYF | TGTGCCAGCAGCGCTACCGGGACTAGCGGCCGGGGCCGACTTGATACGCAGTATTTT
TRBD2 | TRBJ2-1 | TRBV5-1 | - | CASNPIAGGPHEQFF | TGCGCCAGCAACCCGATAGCGGGAGGGCCACATGAGCAGTTCTTC
- | TRBJ2-1 | TRBV5-1 | - | CASKSENYEQFF | TGCGCCAGCAAAAGTGAGAACTATGAGCAGTTCTTC
- | TRBJ1-2 | TRBV6-1 | - | CASSDPDPRVNYGYTF | TGTGCCAGCAGTGACCCTGATCCCCGGGTTAACTATGGCTACACCTTC
TRBD2 | TRBJ2-1 | TRBV6-4 | - | CASSDFAGGPGEQFF | TGTGCCAGCAGTGACTTTGCGGGAGGGCCTGGTGAGCAGTTCTTC
- | TRBJ2-4 | TRBV2 | - | CAGAFGAPAKNIQYF | TGTGCCGGGGCCTTTGGGGCCCCAGCCAAAAACATTCAGTACTTC
TRBD1 | TRBJ2-7 | TRBV19 | - | CASRGQGLSEQYF | TGTGCCAGTAGGGGACAGGGGCTGAGCGAGCAGTACTTC
TRBD2 | TRBJ2-1 | TRBV5-1 | - | CASSLGLAGGPGNEQFF | TGCGCCAGCAGCTTGGGTTTGGCGGGAGGGCCGGGCAATGAGCAGTTCTTC
TRBD2 | TRBJ2-1 | TRBV4-2 | - | CASSQGTSEYNEQFF | TGTGCCAGCAGCCAAGGGACTAGCGAGTACAATGAGCAGTTCTTC
TRBD2 | TRBJ2-1 | TRBV14 | - | CASSQVLAGYNEQFF | TGTGCCAGCAGCCAAGTACTAGCGGGTTACAATGAGCAGTTCTTC
- | TRBJ2-2 | TRBV6-1 | - | CASRLRGGELFF | TGTGCCAGCAGGTTGCGGGGCGGGGAGCTGTTTTTT
TRBD2 | TRBJ2-7 | TRBV2 | - | CASKEGSSGRGEQYF | TGTGCCAGCAAGGAGGGTTCTAGCGGGAGGGGCGAGCAGTACTTC